Presented here are 20 T cell receptor beta chains from one specimen sequenced in a study of blood T cell repertoires in COVID-19. The data were produced by immunoSEQ multiplex PCR, yet TCRdb's version contains in-frame clones alone and is incomplete. The profile covers 15,000 to 20,000 clones, with about 81% appearing a single time and roughly 8.8% taken by the ten largest. Sequenced sample: peripheral blood. These TCRs come from a man in his 60s with acute or convalescent COVID-19.

The chain employs TRBV19 and TRBJ1-2; 9 nucleotides match TRBD1. Trimming cost V 6 bases and J 8 bases; bases outside gene matches: 7. This CDR3 contains 13 residues. Germline V gives CDR1 LNHDA, CDR2 SQIVND (reference sequence). CDR3 amino acids: CASSSGTGSGYTF. CDR3 bases: TGTGCCAGTAGCTCCGGGACAGGGAGCGGCTACACCTTC.

The chain is built from TRBV2 and TRBJ2-3; maybe TRBD1 (5 bases). Germline V gene lookup returns CDR1 SNHLY and CDR2 FYNNEI. CDR3 length equals 14 residues. V lost 5 bases and J lost 2, with 11 bases in between. The CDR3 sequence: CASSRDSNTDTQYF. The CDR3 nucleotides are TGTGCCAGCAGTAGAGACAGTAACACAGATACGCAGTATTTT.

The chain is built from TRBV6-6 and TRBJ2-3; 15 bases align to TRBD2. This CDR3 has 20 amino acids. Germline V gene lookup returns CDR1 MNHNY and CDR2 SVGAGI (reference sequence). The junction had 16 bases not matched to a gene; V was cut back by 6 bases and J by 3 bases. DNA of the CDR3: TGTGCCAGCAGGCGAGCTGGACTAGCGGGGGGGCCCGCGCGAACAGATACGCAGTATTTT. Its translation is CASRRAGLAGGPARTDTQYF.

The chain is built from TRBV7-9 and TRBJ2-5; the match to TRBD1 covers 7 bases. The germline V gene encodes CDR1 SEHNR and CDR2 FQNEAQ (reference sequence). With V trimmed by 6 bases and J by 1 base, 5 bases remained unmatched. This CDR3 comprises 14 residues. This chain's CDR3 is CASRTGYPQETQYF. The CDR3 nucleotides are TGTGCCAGCAGGACAGGGTACCCCCAAGAGACCCAGTACTTC.

The chain links TRBV30 to TRBJ1-6; D is perhaps TRBD1 (5 bases). The CDR3 has 14 amino acids. In germline, CDR1 is GTSNPN, CDR2 SVGIG (reference sequence). V lost 4 bases and J 9 bases, leaving 16 bases between the germline ends. The chain's CDR3 is CAWNMGGGSSPLHF. In nucleotides, the CDR3 is TGTGCCTGGAACATGGGGGGAGGAAGTTCACCCCTCCACTTT.

This clone is labeled as large. The chain is built from TRBV7-9 and TRBJ2-3; 7 bases are a match to TRBD1. The CDR3 has 14 residues. The V gene end was trimmed by 2 bases and the J gene end by 7 bases; junction bases not matched to a gene: 6. CDR1 is SEHNR, CDR2 FQNEAQ, per germline (reference sequence). The DNA for the CDR3 is TGTGCCAGCAGCTTAAGTCAGGGGGAAAATACGCAGTATTTT. Translating it yields CASSLSQGENTQYF.

The chain combines TRBV19 with TRBJ1-2, with 9 bases identical to TRBD1. The J segment lost 4 bases and the V segment lost 9 bases, leaving 12 bases of the junction unmatched. Per the germline V gene, CDR1 is LNHDA and CDR2 is SQIVND (reference sequence). The CDR3 totals 15 residues. The chain's CDR3 is CASQRRQGVSYGYTF. Written as DNA, the CDR3 is TGTGCCAGCCAGCGGAGACAGGGGGTCAGCTATGGCTACACCTTC.

The V gene is TRBV14, the J gene TRBJ2-7; 10 nucleotides align to TRBD1. Germline CDR1 and CDR2: SGHDN and FVKESK. V gave up 4 bases and J gave up 3 bases; unmatched junction bases: 3. This CDR3 region has 14 residues. The CDR3 sequence: CASSLTGGIYEQYF. In DNA form, the CDR3 reads TGTGCCAGCAGCCTGACAGGGGGCATCTACGAGCAGTACTTC.

This clone was found once. The chain couples TRBV6-5 to TRBJ1-1; D is unclear. The germline V gene has CDR1 MNHEY and CDR2 SVGAGI. The CDR3 runs to 13 residues. V lost 8 bases and J 3 bases, leaving 13 bases between the germline ends. The CDR3 region is CASRAGADTEAFF. DNA of the CDR3: TGTGCCAGCCGGGCGGGAGCCGACACTGAAGCTTTCTTT.

This clone occurred a few times. The chain recombines TRBV7-3 with TRBJ2-1, with D uncertain. Germline CDR1 reads SGHTA; CDR2 reads FQGTGA. The length of the CDR3 is 14 residues. V dropped 2 bases and J dropped 4 bases, with 9 bases sitting between them. CDR3 protein: CASSLGQKYNEQFF. The CDR3 region has the DNA TGTGCCAGCAGCTTAGGCCAGAAATACAATGAGCAGTTCTTC.

The V and J genes are TRBV5-1 and TRBJ2-5; 7 nucleotides match TRBD2. Germline V gives CDR1 SGHRS, CDR2 YFSETQ. The V and J ends lost 0 bases and 7 bases, in that order; junction bases with no gene match: 9. This CDR3 comprises 15 residues. The CDR3 loop is CASSLDAGVTGTQYF. CDR3 in DNA: TGCGCCAGCAGCTTGGATGCGGGGGTAACCGGGACCCAGTACTTC.

The chain joins TRBV5-1 to TRBJ1-1, with D uncertain. The CDR3 runs to 14 residues. In germline, CDR1 is SGHRS, CDR2 YFSETQ. Trimming stripped 1 base from V and 7 bases from J, with 14 bases between. The CDR3 bases are TGCGCCAGCAGCTTGTATTATAGTACAGATGAAGCTTTCTTT. Its protein product is CASSLYYSTDEAFF. The full variable domain, in which reference TRBV5-1 and TRBJ1-1 provide the parts outside the CDR3, is KAGVTQTPRYLIKTRGQQVTLSCSPISGHRSVSWYQQTPGQGLQFLFEYFSETQRNKGNFPGRFSGRQFSNSRSEMNVSTLELGDSALYLCASSLYYSTDEAFFGQGTRLTVV.

The chain combines TRBV19 with TRBJ1-2; 7 nucleotides line up with TRBD1. The CDR3 covers 13 residues. V trimming: 9 bases; J trimming: 13 bases; junction bases outside the gene matches: 17. CDR1 and CDR2 (germline): LNHDA, SQIVND (reference sequence). The CDR3 loop is CAREILGGPRFTF. The CDR3 DNA follows: TGTGCCAGAGAAATTCTAGGGGGCCCGAGGTTCACCTTC.

The J gene is TRBJ1-1, the V gene TRBV6-5; 8 nucleotides agree with TRBD1. The trim removed 5 bases at V and 10 bases at J, leaving 9 bases unmatched. The germline CDR1 and CDR2 sequences are MNHEY and SVGAGI. The CDR3 length is 13 residues. The CDR3 spells CASSRGTGQSAFF. The CDR3 nucleotides read TGTGCCAGCAGTCGCGGGACAGGACAGTCAGCTTTCTTT.

The gene calls are TRBV19 and TRBJ1-6, with D possibly being TRBD1 (6 bases). CDR3 length: 15 residues. V lost 6 bases, J lost 9 bases, and 18 bases lay in between. CDR1 and CDR2 from the germline V gene are LNHDA and SQIVND (reference sequence). CDR3 sequence (DNA): TGTGCCAGTAGAATCGATCAGGGGCTTAGTTCACCCCTCCACTTT. This sequence encodes CASRIDQGLSSPLHF.

The V and J genes are TRBV5-6 and TRBJ2-3; no reliable D call. In germline, CDR1 is SGHDT, CDR2 YYEEEE. The CDR3 loop spans 16 amino acids. Trimming stripped 4 bases from V and 4 bases from J, with 19 bases between. As DNA, the CDR3 is TGTGCCAGCAGCCCGGCCGTAGCTAGTCCTGCAGATACGCAGTATTTT. Translated, it gives CASSPAVASPADTQYF.

This clone showed up just once. This chain links TRBV27 with TRBJ1-3; D is undetermined. This CDR3 contains 11 residues. Trimming took 7 bases from V and 3 from J, leaving 4 bases between them. Germline CDR1 reads MNHEY; CDR2 reads SMNVEV (reference sequence). In DNA form, the CDR3 reads TGTGCCAGCATTCGTGGAAACACCATATATTTT. This translates into CASIRGNTIYF.

This chain links TRBV28 with TRBJ2-7; D possibly corresponds to TRBD2 (5 bases). Deletions cut 4 bases from V and 7 bases from J, with 17 bases between. CDR1 and CDR2 (germline): MDHEN, SYDVKM. CDR3 length: 14 residues. In DNA form, the CDR3 reads TGTGCCAGCAGTTCCATAAAGGGCCGGGGTGAGCAGTACTTC. Translating gives CASSSIKGRGEQYF.

This clone was picked up one time. The rearrangement links TRBV5-1 to TRBJ1-4, with TRBD1 identical over 8 bases. The CDR3 is 15 amino acids. V shed 4 bases and J 0 bases; nucleotides not matched to a gene: 2. Germline-derived CDR1 and CDR2 are SGHRS and YFSETQ. The CDR3 nucleotides read TGCGCCAGCAGCAAGGGACAGGCAACTAATGAAAAACTGTTTTTT. This encodes CASSKGQATNEKLFF.

The chain joins TRBV30 to TRBJ1-4; maybe TRBD1 (5 bases). The CDR3 has 14 amino acids. V lost 3 bases and J 8 bases, leaving 16 bases between the germline ends. CDR1 GTSNPN and CDR2 SVGIG come from the germline V gene (reference sequence). CDR3 amino acids: CAWRPLGGAEKLFF. The CDR3 region has the DNA TGTGCCTGGAGGCCATTAGGAGGGGCGGAAAAACTGTTTTTT.